The present TCR beta chain was sequenced within a study of cytomegalovirus exposure and HLA in healthy donors. Study overall: The same platform as the roughly 700 first-cohort repertoires was used for the 120 validation repertoires, a later analysis reported.

In regard to this clone: Its antigen is as yet unknown.

Produced via immunoSEQ multiplex PCR; TCRdb's table is partial and in-frame only. This sample carries tens of thousands of clones, about 90% of them seen once, and the ten largest clones take 3.5% to 4.5%. The CDR3 covers 15 residues. From germline, CDR1 is SGHAT and CDR2 FQNNGV. The ends lost 2 bases at V and 5 bases at J; junction bases unmatched: 6. The study, taken as a whole, reports: Associated with cytomegalovirus, according to the listing, were approximately 160 TCR beta chains. It was found in a later analysis that first-cohort TCR clusters tended to co-occur in the 90 to 150 validation repertoires.

Separate from the approximately 700-subject first cohort was the approximately 120-subject validation cohort, to which the donors belonged. Sequenced: PBMCs. V and J are TRBV11-2 and TRBJ2-3; 8 positions match TRBD1. The TCR originated in a woman between 18 and 29 years old in good health and CMV-seropositive. CDR3 coding DNA: TGTGCCAGCAGCTTAAGGGACAGGATATTAGATACGCAGTATTTT. Its translation is CASSLRDRILDTQYF.